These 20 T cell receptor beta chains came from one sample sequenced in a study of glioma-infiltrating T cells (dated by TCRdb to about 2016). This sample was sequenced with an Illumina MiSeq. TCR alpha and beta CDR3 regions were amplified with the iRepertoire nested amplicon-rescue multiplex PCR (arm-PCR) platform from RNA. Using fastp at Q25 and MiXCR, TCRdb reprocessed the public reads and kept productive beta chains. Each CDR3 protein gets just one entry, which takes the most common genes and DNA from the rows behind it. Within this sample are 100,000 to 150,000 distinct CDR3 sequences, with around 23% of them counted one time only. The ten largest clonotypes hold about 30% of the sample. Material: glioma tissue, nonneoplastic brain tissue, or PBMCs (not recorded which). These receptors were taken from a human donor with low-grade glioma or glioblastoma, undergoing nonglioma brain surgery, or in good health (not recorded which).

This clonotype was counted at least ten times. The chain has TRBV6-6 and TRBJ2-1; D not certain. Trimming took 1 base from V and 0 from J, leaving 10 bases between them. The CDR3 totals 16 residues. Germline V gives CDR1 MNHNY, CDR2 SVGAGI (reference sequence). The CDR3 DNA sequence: TGTGCCAGCAGTTACTTTATGGGCGGCTCCTACAATGAGCAGTTCTTC. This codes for CASSYFMGGSYNEQFF.

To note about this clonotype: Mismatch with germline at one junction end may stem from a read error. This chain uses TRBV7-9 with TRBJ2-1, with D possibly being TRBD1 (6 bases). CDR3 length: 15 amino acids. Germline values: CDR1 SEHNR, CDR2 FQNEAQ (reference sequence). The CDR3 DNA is TGTGCCAGCAGCTTGAAATTTGGACAGAAGGAAAAGGAGATCTTC. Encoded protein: CASSLKFGQKEKEIF.

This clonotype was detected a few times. CDR3 in amino acids: CASGFTSGGAYNEQFF. Written as DNA, the CDR3 is TGTGCCAGCGGATTTACTAGCGGGGGGGCTTACAATGAGCAGTTCTTC. The chain joins TRBV6-5 to TRBJ2-1; 13 bases align to TRBD2. The germline V gene has CDR1 MNHEY and CDR2 SVGAGI. This CDR3 is 16 amino acids long. J was trimmed by 4 bases and V by 8 bases; bases with no gene match: 8.

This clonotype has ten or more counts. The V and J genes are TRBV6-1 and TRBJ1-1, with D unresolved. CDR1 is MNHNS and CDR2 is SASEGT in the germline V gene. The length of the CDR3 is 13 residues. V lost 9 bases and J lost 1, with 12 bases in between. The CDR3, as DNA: TGTGCCAGTCTTCCCCGGGGGAACACTGAAGCTTTCTTT. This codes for CASLPRGNTEAFF.

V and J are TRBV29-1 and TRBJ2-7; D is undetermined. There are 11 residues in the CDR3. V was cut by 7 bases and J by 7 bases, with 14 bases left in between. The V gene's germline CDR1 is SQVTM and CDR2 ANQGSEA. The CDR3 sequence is CSATLRREQYV. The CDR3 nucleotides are TGCAGCGCTACACTCCGCCGGGAGCAGTACGTC.

As DNA, the CDR3 is TGTGCCAGTGGTCCGAGGGAGGGTCGAGAGGACACTGAAGCTTTCTTT. This sequence encodes CASGPREGREDTEAFF. The gene calls are TRBV19 and TRBJ1-1; D is ambiguous. Germline CDR1 LNHDA, CDR2 SQIVND (reference sequence). Trimming pared 8 bases from V and 3 bases from J, leaving 22 bases between. This CDR3 comprises 16 residues.

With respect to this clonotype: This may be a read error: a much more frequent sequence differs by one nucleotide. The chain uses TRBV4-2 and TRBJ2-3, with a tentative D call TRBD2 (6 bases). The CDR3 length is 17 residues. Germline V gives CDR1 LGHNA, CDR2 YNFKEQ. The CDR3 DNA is TGTGTCAGCAGCCAATCCCCCCAGGGAGGTAACACAGATACGCAGTATTTT. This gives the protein CVSSQSPQGGNTDTQYF.

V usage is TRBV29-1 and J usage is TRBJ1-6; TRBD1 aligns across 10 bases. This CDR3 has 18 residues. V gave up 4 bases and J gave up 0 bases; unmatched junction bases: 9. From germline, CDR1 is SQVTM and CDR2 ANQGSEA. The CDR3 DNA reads TGCAGCGTTGTCCCGGGACAGGGGAAAGACTCCTATAATTCACCCCTCCACTTT. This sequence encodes CSVVPGQGKDSYNSPLHF.

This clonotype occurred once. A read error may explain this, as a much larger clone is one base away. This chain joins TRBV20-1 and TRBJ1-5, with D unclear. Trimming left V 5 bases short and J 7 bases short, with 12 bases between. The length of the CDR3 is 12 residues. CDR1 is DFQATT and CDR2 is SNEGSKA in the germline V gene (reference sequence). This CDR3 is CSALGRQQPQHF. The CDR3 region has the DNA TGCAGTGCTCTGGGAAGGCAACAGCCCCAGCATTTT.

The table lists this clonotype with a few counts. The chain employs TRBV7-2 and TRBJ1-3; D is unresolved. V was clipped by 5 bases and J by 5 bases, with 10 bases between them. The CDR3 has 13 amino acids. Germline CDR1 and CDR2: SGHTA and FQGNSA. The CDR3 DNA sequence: TGTGCCAGCAGCCCCGGAGGGAGAAACACCATATATTTT. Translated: CASSPGGRNTIYF.

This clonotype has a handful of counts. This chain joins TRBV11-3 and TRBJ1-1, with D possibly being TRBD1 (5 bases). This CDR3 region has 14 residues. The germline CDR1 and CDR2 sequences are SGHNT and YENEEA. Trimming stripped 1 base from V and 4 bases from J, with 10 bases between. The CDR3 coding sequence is TGTGCCAGCAGCTTAGTCAGGGTCGGCACTGAAGCTTTCTTT. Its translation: CASSLVRVGTEAFF.

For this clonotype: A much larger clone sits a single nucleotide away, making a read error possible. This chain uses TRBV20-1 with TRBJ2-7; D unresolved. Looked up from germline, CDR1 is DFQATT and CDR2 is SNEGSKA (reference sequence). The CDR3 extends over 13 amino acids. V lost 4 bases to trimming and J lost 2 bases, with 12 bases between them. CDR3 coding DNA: TGCAGTGCTAAGGAGCCCAGTACCTACGAGCAGTACGTC. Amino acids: CSAKEPSTYEQYV.

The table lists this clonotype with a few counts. For the CDR3, the DNA is TGCAGTGCTAGAGTCGGACAGGGATCCTCCTATAATTCACCCCTCCACTTT. Translated: CSARVGQGSSYNSPLHF. This sequence joins TRBV20-1 and TRBJ1-6; TRBD1 agrees at 8 bases. The CDR3 is 17 residues long. Germline CDR1 DFQATT, CDR2 SNEGSKA (reference sequence). J lost 0 bases, V lost 1 base, and 5 bases had no gene match.

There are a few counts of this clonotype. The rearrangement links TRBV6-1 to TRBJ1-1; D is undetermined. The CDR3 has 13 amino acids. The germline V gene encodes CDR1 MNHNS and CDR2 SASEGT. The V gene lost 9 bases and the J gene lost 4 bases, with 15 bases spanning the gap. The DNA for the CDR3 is TGTGCCAGTTCTGGGGATTGGAGCACTGAAGCTTTCTTT. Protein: CASSGDWSTEAFF.

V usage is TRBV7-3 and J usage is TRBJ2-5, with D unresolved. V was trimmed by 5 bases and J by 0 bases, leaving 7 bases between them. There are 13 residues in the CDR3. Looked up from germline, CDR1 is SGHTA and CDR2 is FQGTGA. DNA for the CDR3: TGTGCCAGCAGCCCCTCAAACCAAGAGACCCAGTACTTC. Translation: CASSPSNQETQYF.

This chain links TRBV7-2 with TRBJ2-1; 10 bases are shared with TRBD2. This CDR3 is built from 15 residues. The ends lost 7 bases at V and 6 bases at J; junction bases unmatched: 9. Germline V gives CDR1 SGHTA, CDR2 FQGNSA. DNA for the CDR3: TGTGCCAGCACCCTACTAGCGGGGCTAGCCAATGAGCAGTTCTTC. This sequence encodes CASTLLAGLANEQFF.

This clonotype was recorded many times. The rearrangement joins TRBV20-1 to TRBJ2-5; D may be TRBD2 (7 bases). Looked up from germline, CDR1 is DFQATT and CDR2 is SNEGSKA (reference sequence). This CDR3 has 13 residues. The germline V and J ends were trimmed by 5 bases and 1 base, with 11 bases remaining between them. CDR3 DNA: TGCAGTGCTCCGGCGGGGGCCCAAGAGACCCAGTACTTC. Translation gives CSAPAGAQETQYF.

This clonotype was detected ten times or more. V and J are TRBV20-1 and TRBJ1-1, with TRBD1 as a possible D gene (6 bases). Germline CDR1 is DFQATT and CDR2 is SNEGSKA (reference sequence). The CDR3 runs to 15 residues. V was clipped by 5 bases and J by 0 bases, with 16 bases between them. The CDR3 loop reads CSAGEAGAMNTEAFF. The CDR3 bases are TGCAGTGCTGGGGAGGCAGGGGCAATGAACACTGAAGCTTTCTTT.

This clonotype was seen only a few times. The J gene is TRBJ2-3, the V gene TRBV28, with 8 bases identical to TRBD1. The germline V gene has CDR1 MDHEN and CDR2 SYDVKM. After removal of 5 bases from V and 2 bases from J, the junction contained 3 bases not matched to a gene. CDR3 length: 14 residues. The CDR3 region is CASSKQGDTDTQYF. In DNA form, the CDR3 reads TGTGCCAGCAGTAAACAGGGGGACACAGATACGCAGTATTTT.

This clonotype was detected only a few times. CDR3 sequence (DNA): TGTGCCAGCAGCTTGGGGGTTGTGTATTCACCCCTCCACTTT. Amino acids: CASSLGVVYSPLHF. The V and J genes are TRBV7-9 and TRBJ1-6, with D possibly matching TRBD1 (5 bases). V lost 3 bases and J lost 8, with 11 bases in between. CDR1 SEHNR and CDR2 FQNEAQ come from the germline V gene (reference sequence). The CDR3 loop spans 14 amino acids.